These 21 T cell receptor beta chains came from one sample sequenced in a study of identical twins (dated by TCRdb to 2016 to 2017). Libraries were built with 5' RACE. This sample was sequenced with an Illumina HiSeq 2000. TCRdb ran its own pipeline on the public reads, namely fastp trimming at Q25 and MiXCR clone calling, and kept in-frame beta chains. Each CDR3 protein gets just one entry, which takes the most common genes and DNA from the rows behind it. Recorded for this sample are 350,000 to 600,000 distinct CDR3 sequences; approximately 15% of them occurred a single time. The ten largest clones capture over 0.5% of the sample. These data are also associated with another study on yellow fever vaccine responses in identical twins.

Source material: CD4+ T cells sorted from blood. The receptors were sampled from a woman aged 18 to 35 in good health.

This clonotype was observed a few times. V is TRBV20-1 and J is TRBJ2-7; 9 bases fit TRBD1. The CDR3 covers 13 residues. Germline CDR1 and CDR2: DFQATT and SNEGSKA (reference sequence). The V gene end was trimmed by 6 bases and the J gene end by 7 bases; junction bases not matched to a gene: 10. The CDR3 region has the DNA TGCAGTGCCAGGGACAGGGATTGGGGAGAGCAGTACTTC. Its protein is CSARDRDWGEQYF.

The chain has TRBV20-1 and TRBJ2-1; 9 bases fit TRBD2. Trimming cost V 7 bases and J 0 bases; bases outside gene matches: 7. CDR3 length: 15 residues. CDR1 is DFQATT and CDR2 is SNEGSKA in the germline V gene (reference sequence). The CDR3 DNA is TGCAGTGGCATAGCGGGGGCTAGCTCCTACAATGAGCAGTTCTTC. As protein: CSGIAGASSYNEQFF.

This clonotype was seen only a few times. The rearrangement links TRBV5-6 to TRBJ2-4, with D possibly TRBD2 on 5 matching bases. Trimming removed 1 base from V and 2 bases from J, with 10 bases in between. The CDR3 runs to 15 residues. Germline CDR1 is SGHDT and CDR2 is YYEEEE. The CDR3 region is CASSLRDLTKNIQYF. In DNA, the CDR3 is TGTGCCAGCAGCTTGCGGGATTTGACCAAAAACATTCAGTACTTC. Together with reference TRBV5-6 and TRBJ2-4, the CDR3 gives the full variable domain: DAGVTQSPTHLIKTRGQQVTLRCSPKSGHDTVSWYQQALGQGPQFIFQYYEEEERQRGNFPDRFSGHQFPNYSSELNVNALLLGDSALYLCASSLRDLTKNIQYFGAGTRLSVL.

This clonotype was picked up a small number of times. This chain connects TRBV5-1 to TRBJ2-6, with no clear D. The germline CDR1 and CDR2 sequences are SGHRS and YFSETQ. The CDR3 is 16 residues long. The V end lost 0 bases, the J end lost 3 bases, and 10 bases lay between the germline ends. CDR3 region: CASSLGHSSGANVLTF. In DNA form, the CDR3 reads TGCGCCAGCAGCTTGGGACATTCTAGTGGGGCCAACGTCCTGACTTTC. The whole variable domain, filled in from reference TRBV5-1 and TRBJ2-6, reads KAGVTQTPRYLIKTRGQQVTLSCSPISGHRSVSWYQQTPGQGLQFLFEYFSETQRNKGNFPGRFSGRQFSNSRSEMNVSTLELGDSALYLCASSLGHSSGANVLTFGAGSRLTVL.

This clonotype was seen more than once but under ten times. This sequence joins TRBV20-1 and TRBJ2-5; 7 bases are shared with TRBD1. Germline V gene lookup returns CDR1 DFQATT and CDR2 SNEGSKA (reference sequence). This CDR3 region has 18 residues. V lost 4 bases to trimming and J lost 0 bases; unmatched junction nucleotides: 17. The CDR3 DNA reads TGCAGTGCTAAGGGCAGGGGGAATTTTGGATTGGACCAAGAGACCCAGTACTTC. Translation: CSAKGRGNFGLDQETQYF.

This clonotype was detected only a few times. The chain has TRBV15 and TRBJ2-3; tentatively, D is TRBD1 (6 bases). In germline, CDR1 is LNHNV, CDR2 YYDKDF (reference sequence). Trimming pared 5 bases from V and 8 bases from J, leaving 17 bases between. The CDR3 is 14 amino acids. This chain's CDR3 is CATSQSGVVLTQYF. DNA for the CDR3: TGTGCCACCAGCCAATCAGGGGTGGTCCTTACGCAGTATTTT.

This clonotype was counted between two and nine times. CDR3 bases: TGTGCCAGTAGTATAGTTCAGGGGGCTTTTGCCAAAAACATTCAGTACTTC. Translated, it gives CASSIVQGAFAKNIQYF. The chain carries TRBV19 and TRBJ2-4; 8 nucleotides line up with TRBD1. Germline V gene sequence: CDR1 LNHDA, CDR2 SQIVND (reference sequence). The length of the CDR3 is 17 residues. The V gene end was trimmed by 1 base and the J gene end by 1 base; junction bases not matched to a gene: 6.

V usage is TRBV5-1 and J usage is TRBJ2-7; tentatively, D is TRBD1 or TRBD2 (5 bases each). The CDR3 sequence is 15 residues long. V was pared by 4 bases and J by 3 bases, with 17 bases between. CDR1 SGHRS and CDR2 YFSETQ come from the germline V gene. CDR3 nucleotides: TGCGCCAGCAGCCTACTTGGGACGGCTTACTACGAGCAGTACTTC. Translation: CASSLLGTAYYEQYF.

The CDR3 DNA reads TGTGCCAGCAGTAACTACAGGGGGCGGCTAGCGGGAGATACCTACAATGAGCAGTTCTTC. The encoded protein is CASSNYRGRLAGDTYNEQFF. V and J are TRBV6-2 or TRBV6-3 and TRBJ2-1; D is perhaps TRBD2 (10 bases). CDR3 length equals 20 residues. The germline V gene encodes CDR1 MNHEY and CDR2 SVGEGT. Between the trimmed V and J ends, which lost 5 bases and 2 bases, there was a span of 28 bases.

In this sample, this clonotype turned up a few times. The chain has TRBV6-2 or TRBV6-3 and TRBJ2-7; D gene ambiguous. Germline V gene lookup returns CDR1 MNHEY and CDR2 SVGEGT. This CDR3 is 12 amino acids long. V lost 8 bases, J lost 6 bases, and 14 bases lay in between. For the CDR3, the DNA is TGTGCCAGCGGGCAAACCCGTCGCGAGCAGTACTTC. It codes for CASGQTRREQYF.

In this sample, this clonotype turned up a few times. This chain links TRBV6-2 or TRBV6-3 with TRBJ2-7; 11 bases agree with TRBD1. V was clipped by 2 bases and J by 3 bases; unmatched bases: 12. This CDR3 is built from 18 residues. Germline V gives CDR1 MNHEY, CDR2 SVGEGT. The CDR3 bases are TGTGCCAGCAGTTACCGCGGACAGGGGGCTAGCGGAAACTACGAGCAGTACTTC. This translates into CASSYRGQGASGNYEQYF.

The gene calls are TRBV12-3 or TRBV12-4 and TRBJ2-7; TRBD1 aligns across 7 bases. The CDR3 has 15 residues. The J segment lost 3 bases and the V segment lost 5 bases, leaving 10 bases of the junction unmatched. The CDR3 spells CASSPTAGGGYEQYF. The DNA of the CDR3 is TGTGCCAGCAGTCCCACGGCAGGGGGTGGCTACGAGCAGTACTTC.

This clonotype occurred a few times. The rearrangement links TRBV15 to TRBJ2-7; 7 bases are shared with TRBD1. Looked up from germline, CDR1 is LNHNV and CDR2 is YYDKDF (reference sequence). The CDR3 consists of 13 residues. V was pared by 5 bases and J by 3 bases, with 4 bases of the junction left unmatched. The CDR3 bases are TGTGCCACCAGCGGGGGACAGCACTACGAGCAGTACTTC. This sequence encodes CATSGGQHYEQYF.

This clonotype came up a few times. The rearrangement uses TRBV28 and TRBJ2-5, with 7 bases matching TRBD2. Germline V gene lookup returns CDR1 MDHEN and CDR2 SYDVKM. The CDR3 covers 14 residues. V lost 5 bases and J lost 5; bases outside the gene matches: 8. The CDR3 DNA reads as TGTGCCAGCAGTCCCGCGTGGGGGGGGGAGACCCAGTACTTC. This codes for CASSPAWGGETQYF.

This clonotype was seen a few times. The CDR3 spells CASSLRGQGARDEQYF. Written as DNA, the CDR3 is TGTGCCAGCAGCTTAAGGGGACAGGGGGCGCGGGATGAGCAGTACTTC. V gene TRBV7-4 combines with J gene TRBJ2-7; TRBD1 matches at 12 bases. The CDR3 loop spans 16 amino acids. Germline CDR1 reads SGHVT; CDR2 reads SQSDAQ. V shed 2 bases, J shed 7 bases, and the junction held 9 bases outside the gene matches.

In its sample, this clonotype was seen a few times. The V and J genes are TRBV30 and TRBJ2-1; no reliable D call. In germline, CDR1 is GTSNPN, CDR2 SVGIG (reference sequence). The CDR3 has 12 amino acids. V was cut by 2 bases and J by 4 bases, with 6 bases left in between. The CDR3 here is CAWSMRYNEQFF. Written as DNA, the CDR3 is TGTGCCTGGAGTATGCGGTACAATGAGCAGTTCTTC.

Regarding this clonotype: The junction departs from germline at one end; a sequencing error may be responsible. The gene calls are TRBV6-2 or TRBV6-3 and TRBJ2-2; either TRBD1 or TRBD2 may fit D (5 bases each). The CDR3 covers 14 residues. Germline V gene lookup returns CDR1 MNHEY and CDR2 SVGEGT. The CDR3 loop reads CASSYPQGTGKLFF. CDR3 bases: TGTGCCAGCAGTTATCCTCAGGGCACCGGGAAGCTGTTTTTT.

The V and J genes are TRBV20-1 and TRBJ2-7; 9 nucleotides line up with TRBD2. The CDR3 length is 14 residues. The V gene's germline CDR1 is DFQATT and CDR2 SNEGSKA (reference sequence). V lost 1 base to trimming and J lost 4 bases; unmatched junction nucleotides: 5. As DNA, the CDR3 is TGCAGTGCTAGAGGGGTAGCGGGAGCGTACGAGCAGTACTTC. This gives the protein CSARGVAGAYEQYF.

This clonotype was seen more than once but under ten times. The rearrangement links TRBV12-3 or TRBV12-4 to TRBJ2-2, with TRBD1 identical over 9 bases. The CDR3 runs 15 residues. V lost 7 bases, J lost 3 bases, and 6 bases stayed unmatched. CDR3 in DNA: TGTGCCAGCACCCGCGGACAGGGGTACACCGGGGAGCTGTTTTTT. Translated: CASTRGQGYTGELFF.

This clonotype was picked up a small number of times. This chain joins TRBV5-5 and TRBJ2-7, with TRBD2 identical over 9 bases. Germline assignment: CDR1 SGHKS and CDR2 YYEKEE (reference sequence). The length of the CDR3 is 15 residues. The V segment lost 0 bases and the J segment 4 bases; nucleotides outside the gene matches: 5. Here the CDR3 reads CASSLVGLANYEQYF. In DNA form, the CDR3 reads TGTGCCAGCAGCTTGGTGGGACTAGCTAATTACGAGCAGTACTTC.

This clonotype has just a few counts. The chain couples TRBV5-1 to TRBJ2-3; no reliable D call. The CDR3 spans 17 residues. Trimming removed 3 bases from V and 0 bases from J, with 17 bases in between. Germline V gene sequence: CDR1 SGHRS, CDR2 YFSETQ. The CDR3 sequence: CASSSPVRTPSTDTQYF. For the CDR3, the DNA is TGCGCCAGCAGCTCCCCCGTTAGGACCCCCAGCACAGATACGCAGTATTTT.